The 30 T cell receptor beta chains below were found in one sample sequenced in a study of blood T cell repertoires in COVID-19 (dated by TCRdb to the early 2020s). Library prep was done by the immunoSEQ multiplex PCR assay. Entries here come from immuneACCESS through TCRdb and include only in-frame sequences with V and J called. Some clones fail to appear in such tables; in the studies checked, an unresolved V gene covers under half of the shortfall, and the cause of the remainder is unknown. The sample table records 450,000 to 500,000 clones; 80% to 90% of these occur just once. Of the sample, 3.2% is held by the ten largest clones. The material sequenced was peripheral blood. These receptors originate from a human donor in a cohort sampled during active COVID-19.

This rearrangement joins TRBV10-3 to TRBJ1-1; 9 nucleotides align to TRBD1. This CDR3 region has 14 residues. The V gene's germline CDR1 is ENHRY and CDR2 SYGVKD. V lost 6 bases and J lost 4; bases outside the gene matches: 6. The DNA of the CDR3 is TGTGCCATCAGCTGGGACAGGGAGTCCACTGAAGCTTTCTTT. Encoded protein: CAISWDRESTEAFF.

The genes are TRBV7-9 and TRBJ1-5; 7 bases match TRBD1. The CDR3 runs to 14 residues. The germline V gene encodes CDR1 SEHNR and CDR2 FQNEAQ (reference sequence). The J segment lost 3 bases and the V segment lost 5 bases, leaving 4 bases of the junction unmatched. In DNA form, the CDR3 reads TGTGCCAGCAGCCCAGGGGGGATCAATCAGCCCCAGCATTTT. Protein sequence: CASSPGGINQPQHF.

V and J are TRBV6-2 or TRBV6-3 and TRBJ2-1, with 8 bases identical to TRBD2. In germline, CDR1 is MNHEY, CDR2 SVGEGT. V dropped 1 base and J dropped 12; count of bases not matched to a gene: 2. This CDR3 has 12 residues. CDR3 DNA: TGTGCCAGCAGTTACTTCACTAGCGGGCAGTTCTTC. Its protein product is CASSYFTSGQFF.

This chain's CDR3 is CASSLASAALEAFF. CDR3 sequence (DNA): TGTGCCAGCAGCTTGGCATCCGCGGCCCTCGAAGCTTTCTTT. The rearrangement links TRBV5-5 to TRBJ1-1, with D hard to call. V lost 0 bases, J lost 8 bases, and 14 bases lay in between. The CDR3 contains 14 residues. The germline V gene encodes CDR1 SGHKS and CDR2 YYEKEE (reference sequence).

The rearrangement joins TRBV30 to TRBJ1-5, with 7 bases identical to TRBD1. With 5 bases clipped from V and 2 bases from J, the junction kept 9 bases outside the gene matches. Germline assignment: CDR1 GTSNPN and CDR2 SVGIG (reference sequence). The CDR3 is 15 amino acids. The CDR3, as DNA: TGTGCCTGGCGACAGGGCAGGAATGGCAATCAGCCCCAGCATTTT. This encodes CAWRQGRNGNQPQHF.

This clone was counted a few times. The V and J genes are TRBV7-9 and TRBJ1-2; tentatively, D is TRBD1 (6 bases). CDR1 SEHNR and CDR2 FQNEAQ come from the germline V gene (reference sequence). Trimming shortened V by 6 bases and J by 6 bases, and 20 bases separated the two germline ends. CDR3 length: 15 residues. This chain's CDR3 is CASSQDSRVLDGYTF. CDR3 nucleotide sequence: TGTGCCAGCAGTCAGGACAGCCGGGTCCTCGATGGCTACACCTTC.

The chain employs TRBV7-3 and TRBJ2-7; possible D gene TRBD1, 6 bases. CDR3 size: 15 residues. Germline CDR1 and CDR2: SGHTA and FQGTGA. V was pared by 4 bases and J by 2 bases, with 15 bases between. The CDR3 region is CASSSQPTGPYEQYF. The DNA for the CDR3 is TGTGCCAGCAGCTCCCAACCGACAGGCCCCTACGAGCAGTACTTC.

CDR3 DNA: TGTGCCAGCAGTGAATTGAGGGCTGGGCTAAGTGAGCAGTTCTTC. This encodes CASSELRAGLSEQFF. The V call is TRBV2, the J call TRBJ2-1; tentatively, D is TRBD2 (5 bases). The CDR3 loop spans 15 amino acids. Between the trimmed V and J ends, which lost 2 bases and 9 bases, there was a span of 17 bases. CDR1 SNHLY and CDR2 FYNNEI come from the germline V gene.

The rearrangement uses TRBV19 and TRBJ1-1, with a weak D call TRBD1 (5 bases). The V end lost 5 bases, the J end lost 3 bases, and 16 bases lay between the germline ends. The CDR3 contains 15 residues. Looked up from germline, CDR1 is LNHDA and CDR2 is SQIVND (reference sequence). The CDR3 bases are TGTGCCAGTAGTGCTCATTCAGGGAGGTACACTGAAGCTTTCTTT. Translated, it gives CASSAHSGRYTEAFF. The entire variable domain, with the rest obtained from reference TRBV19 and TRBJ1-1, is as follows: DGGITQSPKYLFRKEGQNVTLSCEQNLNHDAMYWYRQDPGQGLRLIYYSQIVNDFQKGDIAEGYSVSREKKESFPLTVTSAQKNPTAFYLCASSAHSGRYTEAFFGQGTRLTVV.

This clone appeared a single time. This chain links TRBV5-1 with TRBJ2-1, with 8 positions matching TRBD2. V was pared by 2 bases and J by 3 bases, with 4 bases of the junction left unmatched. The CDR3 spans 15 residues. The germline V gene encodes CDR1 SGHRS and CDR2 YFSETQ. CDR3 protein: CASSFGAGVYNEQFF. DNA for the CDR3: TGCGCCAGCAGCTTCGGAGCGGGAGTCTACAATGAGCAGTTCTTC.

The chain employs TRBV28 and TRBJ1-1, with TRBD1 matching over 7 bases. The CDR3 covers 12 residues. Germline-derived CDR1 and CDR2 are MDHEN and SYDVKM. V gave up 7 bases and J gave up 10 bases; unmatched junction bases: 9. The CDR3 protein is CASIEGARRAFF. For the CDR3, the DNA is TGTGCCAGCATCGAGGGGGCGCGTAGAGCTTTCTTT.

The table lists this clone with a count of one. The chain couples TRBV7-9 to TRBJ2-1; 14 bases align to TRBD2. The ends lost 2 bases at V and 13 bases at J; junction bases unmatched: 7. The CDR3 extends over 15 amino acids. Germline CDR1 and CDR2: SEHNR and FQNEAQ (reference sequence). CDR3 sequence: CASSLPGLAGVDQFF. The DNA of the CDR3 is TGTGCCAGCAGCTTACCGGGACTAGCGGGAGTCGATCAGTTCTTC.

The J gene is TRBJ2-1, the V gene TRBV19; 11 nucleotides align to TRBD2. V was pared by 4 bases and J by 4 bases, with 3 bases of the junction left unmatched. From germline, CDR1 is LNHDA and CDR2 SQIVND (reference sequence). The CDR3 is 15 residues long. For the CDR3, the DNA is TGTGCCAGTAGTAATCCTAGCGGGAGGTACAATGAGCAGTTCTTC. Translation gives CASSNPSGRYNEQFF.

The rearrangement joins TRBV4-1 to TRBJ1-4; possibly TRBD1 for D (6 bases). The V end was cut by 2 bases, the J end by 3 bases, with 13 bases between. This CDR3 contains 16 residues. Germline CDR1 and CDR2: MGHRA and YSYEKL. CDR3 in DNA: TGCGCCAGCAGCCAACCAGGGGTGATCGCTAATGAAAAACTGTTTTTT. It codes for CASSQPGVIANEKLFF.

The chain combines TRBV18 with TRBJ2-3, with a possible D match to TRBD1 (5 bases). This CDR3 has 14 residues. From germline, CDR1 is KGHSH and CDR2 LQKENI. V gave up 3 bases and J gave up 2 bases, with 9 bases separating them. Written as DNA, the CDR3 is TGTGCCAGCTCACCCATAGGGGCCACAGATACGCAGTATTTT. This encodes CASSPIGATDTQYF.

The rearrangement uses TRBV27 and TRBJ2-3, with 7 bases matching TRBD1. The V gene end was trimmed by 3 bases and the J gene end by 0 bases; junction bases not matched to a gene: 3. The CDR3 is 15 amino acids. The germline gives CDR1 MNHEY, CDR2 SMNVEV (reference sequence). The CDR3 bases are TGTGCCAGCAGTTTGTGGGACAGAAGCACAGATACGCAGTATTTT. This gives the protein CASSLWDRSTDTQYF.

The chain is built from TRBV21-1 and TRBJ2-7; the table gives TRBD2 as D, unverified against the DNA. TRBV21-1 is deemed a pseudogene. This CDR3 spans 18 amino acids. The CDR3: CASSKEVRKRDSNYEQYF. CDR3 DNA sequence: TGTGCCAGCAGCAAAGAGGTAAGAAAGAGGGATAGTAACTACGAGCAGTACTTC.

This chain uses TRBV6-1 with TRBJ1-5, with TRBD1 matching over 8 bases. Germline V gene sequence: CDR1 MNHNS, CDR2 SASEGT. The CDR3 is 15 residues long. V was clipped by 4 bases and J by 3 bases; unmatched bases: 5. The chain's CDR3 is CASSGAGGDNQPQHF. The CDR3 coding sequence is TGTGCCAGCAGTGGAGCAGGGGGCGACAATCAGCCCCAGCATTTT.

The chain's CDR3 is CASTRGGQPQHF. CDR3 coding DNA: TGTGCCAGCACCAGGGGCGGGCAGCCCCAGCATTTT. V gene TRBV28 combines with J gene TRBJ1-5; weak D call: TRBD1 (6 bases). The germline CDR1 and CDR2 sequences are MDHEN and SYDVKM. This CDR3 has 12 amino acids. The ends were cut back, 7 bases at V and 7 bases at J, with 11 bases in the middle.

This clone was seen more than once but under ten times. The chain carries TRBV10-3 and TRBJ1-3; D might be TRBD1 (5 bases). Trimming left V 4 bases short and J 4 bases short, with 5 bases between. Looked up from germline, CDR1 is ENHRY and CDR2 is SYGVKD. This CDR3 has 12 amino acids. Written as DNA, the CDR3 is TGTGCCATCAGTGGGGGCGGAAACACCATATATTTT. Translation gives CAISGGGNTIYF.

This clone was detected once. J is TRBJ2-7 and V is TRBV27; 7 bases map to TRBD1. Germline values: CDR1 MNHEY, CDR2 SMNVEV (reference sequence). The CDR3 loop spans 17 amino acids. Trimming at V came to 5 bases and at J to 1 base, leaving 14 bases not matched to a gene. CDR3 region: CASSPLGTDPLSYEQYF. CDR3 sequence (DNA): TGTGCCAGCAGTCCTCTGGGGACAGATCCACTTTCCTACGAGCAGTACTTC.

The chain combines TRBV27 with TRBJ1-1, with 9 bases that match TRBD1. Trimming at V came to 1 base and at J to 11 bases, leaving 5 bases not matched to a gene. The CDR3 runs 13 residues. Per germline, CDR1 MNHEY and CDR2 SMNVEV (reference sequence). In DNA, the CDR3 is TGTGCCAGCAGTTTATGGGACAGGGCGGATGCTTTCTTT. It codes for CASSLWDRADAFF.

V gene TRBV28 combines with J gene TRBJ2-5, with D possibly being TRBD2 (8 bases). The CDR3 is 15 amino acids. Germline loops: CDR1 MDHEN, CDR2 SYDVKM. Trimming took off 5 bases at V and 5 bases at J, with 18 bases between the two ends. Written as DNA, the CDR3 is TGTGCCAGCAGTCGGGGAGGGGGCGGGGGGGAGACCCAGTACTTC. It translates to CASSRGGGGGETQYF. Based on the CDR3 plus reference TRBV28 and TRBJ2-5, the full variable domain is DVKVTQSSRYLVKRTGEKVFLECVQDMDHENMFWYRQDPGLGLRLIYFSYDVKMKEKGDIPEGYSVSREKKERFSLILESASTNQTSMYLCASSRGGGGGETQYFGPGTRLLVL.

V gene TRBV18 combines with J gene TRBJ2-7; D is perhaps TRBD2 (5 bases). Per germline, CDR1 KGHSH and CDR2 LQKENI. Trimming removed 3 bases at V and 3 bases at J, with 12 bases between. The CDR3 runs to 14 residues. In DNA form, the CDR3 reads TGTGCCAGCTCACCGGCCGGACTTCTCTACGAGCAGTACTTC. Amino acid sequence: CASSPAGLLYEQYF.

The DNA of the CDR3 is TGTGCCAGCAGCCAGAGGACAGGGGCCCACGAGCAGTACTTC. Translating it yields CASSQRTGAHEQYF. This chain joins TRBV4-2 and TRBJ2-7; 9 bases align to TRBD1. J lost 5 bases, V lost 3 bases, and 5 bases had no gene match. Germline V lookup: CDR1 LGHNA, CDR2 YNFKEQ. This CDR3 spans 14 amino acids.

The V call is TRBV30, the J call TRBJ2-4; D not certain. The CDR3 consists of 14 residues. V was pared by 0 bases and J by 0 bases, with 6 bases between. Germline V CDR1 and CDR2: GTSNPN, SVGIG (reference sequence). DNA of the CDR3: TGTGCCTGGAGTGTGAGGCTAGCCAAAAACATTCAGTACTTC. Protein sequence: CAWSVRLAKNIQYF.

The V and J genes are TRBV18 and TRBJ2-1; 11 bases agree with TRBD1. V was clipped by 2 bases and J by 7 bases; unmatched bases: 4. The CDR3 sequence is 15 residues long. CDR1 and CDR2 from the germline V gene are KGHSH and LQKENI. In nucleotides, the CDR3 is TGTGCCAGCTCACCAGGACAGGGGGCATGGAATGAGCAGTTCTTC. Translation gives CASSPGQGAWNEQFF.

The chain uses TRBV6-6 and TRBJ1-5; 11 bases align to TRBD1. Germline V CDR1 and CDR2: MNHNY, SVGAGI (reference sequence). V was clipped by 5 bases and J by 5 bases; unmatched bases: 2. The CDR3 length is 14 residues. DNA for the CDR3: TGTGCCAGCAGTAGGACAGGGGGCCATCAGCCCCAGCATTTT. Protein sequence: CASSRTGGHQPQHF.

The chain uses TRBV5-4 and TRBJ2-7; 10 nucleotides agree with TRBD1. Trimming took 4 bases from V and 4 from J; bases not matched to a gene: 8. CDR1 SGHNT and CDR2 YYREEE come from the germline V gene (reference sequence). The CDR3 extends over 15 amino acids. The DNA for the CDR3 is TGTGCCAGCAGCCAAGGGACAGGGGTCGGGTACGAGCAGTACTTC. As protein: CASSQGTGVGYEQYF.

The chain is built from TRBV7-3 and TRBJ2-2; D possibly corresponds to TRBD1 (6 bases). Trimming took 2 bases from V and 7 from J, leaving 11 bases between them. Germline assignment: CDR1 SGHTA and CDR2 FQGTGA. The length of the CDR3 is 14 residues. DNA for the CDR3: TGTGCCAGCAGCTTAGTACAGGGTGGCGGGGAGCTGTTTTTT. It is translated as CASSLVQGGGELFF.